These 21 T cell receptor beta chains were sequenced from one sample in a study of Ad26.COV2.S vaccination and SARS-CoV-2 variants. The treatment: roughly 18 received Ad26.COV2.S at low or high dose, single or two shots; roughly five received placebo; per-sample allocation not given. Collection of the samples took place on day 63 after the first injection of vaccine or placebo. Libraries were prepared by immunoSEQ multiplex PCR; TCRdb keeps only in-frame clonotypes and omits some of them. Among roughly 700,000 clones, roughly 90% were seen once, and the ten largest hold roughly 1.5%. The sample in question was peripheral blood, obtained in a trial of Ad26.COV2.S vaccine versus placebo. All receptors come from a person aged 18-65 years who received the Ad26.COV2.S COVID-19 vaccine or a placebo.

This clone showed up just a few times. The CDR3 loop reads CASSFLAGGADEQFF. The DNA of the CDR3 is TGTGCCAGCAGTTTCCTAGCGGGAGGGGCGGATGAGCAGTTCTTC. The V and J genes are TRBV27 and TRBJ2-1; 12 positions agree with TRBD2. V shed 3 bases, J shed 8 bases, and the junction held 5 bases outside the gene matches. Germline loops: CDR1 MNHEY, CDR2 SMNVEV (reference sequence). The length of the CDR3 is 15 residues.

This clone was observed a single time. The chain uses TRBV7-2 and TRBJ2-1; TRBD1 agrees at 7 bases. This CDR3 region has 15 residues. Germline V gives CDR1 SGHTA, CDR2 FQGNSA. V lost 1 base to trimming and J lost 3 bases; unmatched junction nucleotides: 3. The CDR3 protein is CASSLGGTVYNEQFF. CDR3 nucleotides: TGTGCCAGCAGCTTAGGTGGGACAGTCTACAATGAGCAGTTCTTC.

The CDR3 spells CASSVQYYEQYF. CDR3 bases: TGTGCCAGCAGCGTACAGTACTACGAGCAGTACTTC. The chain joins TRBV7-2 to TRBJ2-7; D not certain. This CDR3 is 12 amino acids long. Trimming stripped 5 bases from V and 3 bases from J, with 8 bases between. Germline values: CDR1 SGHTA, CDR2 FQGNSA.

This clone was seen a single time. V gene TRBV2 combines with J gene TRBJ1-3; possible D gene TRBD1, 5 bases. The CDR3 extends over 14 amino acids. Germline V lookup: CDR1 SNHLY, CDR2 FYNNEI. Trimming pared 7 bases from V and 4 bases from J, leaving 14 bases between. The CDR3 DNA sequence: TGTGCCAGCATCAAGACCCAGGGAGGAAACACCATATATTTT. This sequence encodes CASIKTQGGNTIYF. Supplemented by reference TRBV2 and TRBJ1-3, the full variable domain reads EPEVTQTPSHQVTQMGQEVILRCVPISNHLYFYWYRQILGQKVEFLVSFYNNEISEKSEIFDDQFSVERPDGSNFTLKIRSTKLEDSAMYFCASIKTQGGNTIYFGEGSWLTVV.

The J gene is TRBJ1-3, the V gene TRBV5-1; D remains ambiguous. Germline CDR1 and CDR2: SGHRS and YFSETQ. V was cut by 0 bases and J by 0 bases, with 22 bases left in between. The CDR3 contains 20 residues. In DNA, the CDR3 is TGCGCCAGCAGCTTGGGTAGTGGCGCTTCGTGGACTTTCTCTGGAAACACCATATATTTT. Translating gives CASSLGSGASWTFSGNTIYF.

The chain links TRBV28 to TRBJ2-7; TRBD2 agrees at 7 bases. The CDR3 is 14 amino acids. Trimming cost V 8 bases and J 3 bases; bases outside gene matches: 10. The germline CDR1 and CDR2 sequences are MDHEN and SYDVKM. CDR3 in amino acids: CASAPRDYIYEQYF. CDR3 sequence (DNA): TGTGCCAGCGCCCCCCGGGACTATATCTACGAGCAGTACTTC.

J is TRBJ2-1 and V is TRBV7-9; 10 nucleotides line up with TRBD2. The CDR3 totals 16 residues. The V gene's germline CDR1 is SEHNR and CDR2 FQNEAQ (reference sequence). J gave up 5 bases and V 2 bases, and 6 bases lay outside the gene matches. The CDR3 DNA reads TGTGCCAGCAGCTTATCGACTACTAGCGGGAACAATGAGCAGTTCTTC. It encodes CASSLSTTSGNNEQFF.

V gene TRBV24-1 combines with J gene TRBJ2-4, with D maybe TRBD2 (6 bases). Trimming cost V 4 bases and J 6 bases, with 9 bases left between them. This CDR3 is built from 13 residues. Per the germline V gene, CDR1 is KGHDR and CDR2 is SFDVKD. CDR3 sequence (DNA): TGTGCCACCAGTGACCCCGGGAGAAACATTCAGTACTTC. Translated, it gives CATSDPGRNIQYF.

On this clone itself: Other DNA sequences in the same sample also yield this CDR3. The V and J genes are TRBV7-3 and TRBJ1-1; 8 bases agree with TRBD1. Germline V gene sequence: CDR1 SGHTA, CDR2 FQGTGA. J was trimmed by 1 base and V by 6 bases; bases with no gene match: 1. This CDR3 region has 13 residues. CDR3 in amino acids: CASSGQGNTEAFF. DNA for the CDR3: TGTGCCAGCAGTGGACAGGGGAACACTGAAGCTTTCTTT.

The CDR3 region is CASSDPGTSGSYEQYF. The CDR3, as DNA: TGCGCCAGCAGTGATCCCGGGACTAGCGGCTCCTACGAGCAGTACTTC. This chain joins TRBV10-1 and TRBJ2-7, with 11 bases aligning to TRBD2. This CDR3 region has 16 residues. Losses at the gene ends were 3 bases for V and 0 bases for J; bases not matched to a gene: 4. Germline CDR1 WNHNN, CDR2 SYGVQD (reference sequence).

The CDR3 DNA is TGTGCCAGTAGTATAGTCCCAGGGACAGTTTACGAGCAGTACTTC. Translating gives CASSIVPGTVYEQYF. V usage is TRBV19 and J usage is TRBJ2-7; TRBD1 aligns across 7 bases. The germline V gene encodes CDR1 LNHDA and CDR2 SQIVND (reference sequence). The V segment lost 1 base and the J segment 4 bases; nucleotides outside the gene matches: 7. The CDR3 is made up of 15 amino acids. The variable domain in full, completed from reference TRBV19 and TRBJ2-7, reads DGGITQSPKYLFRKEGQNVTLSCEQNLNHDAMYWYRQDPGQGLRLIYYSQIVNDFQKGDIAEGYSVSREKKESFPLTVTSAQKNPTAFYLCASSIVPGTVYEQYFGPGTRLTVT.

The chain couples TRBV5-4 to TRBJ2-7, with 9 bases that match TRBD1. Germline loops: CDR1 SGHNT, CDR2 YYREEE (reference sequence). Trimming took 4 bases from V and 5 from J; bases not matched to a gene: 13. This CDR3 contains 16 residues. The DNA of the CDR3 is TGTGCCAGCAGCCCCACTGGACAGGGGAGGATAGACGAGCAGTACTTC. Encoded protein: CASSPTGQGRIDEQYF.

The chain has TRBV9 and TRBJ2-7; D gene uncertain. Between the trimmed V and J ends, which lost 0 bases and 2 bases, there was a span of 9 bases. Germline V gene sequence: CDR1 SGDLS, CDR2 YYNGEE. The CDR3 length is 14 residues. DNA for the CDR3: TGTGCCAGCAGCGTAGGGATAGGGCCCTACGAGCAGTACTTC. It translates to CASSVGIGPYEQYF.

The chain employs TRBV20-1 and TRBJ2-5, with 7 nucleotides matching TRBD1. Germline V gives CDR1 DFQATT, CDR2 SNEGSKA (reference sequence). Germline trimming cut 3 bases from V and 3 bases from J; bases unmatched to any gene: 4. This CDR3 has 13 amino acids. The CDR3 sequence: CSASGTAKETQYF. CDR3 nucleotide sequence: TGCAGTGCTAGTGGGACAGCAAAAGAGACCCAGTACTTC.

The genes are TRBV24-1 and TRBJ2-5, with 9 bases that match TRBD1. The germline CDR1 and CDR2 sequences are KGHDR and SFDVKD. Trimming at V came to 4 bases and at J to 5 bases, leaving 1 base not matched to a gene. The CDR3 is 13 amino acids. The DNA for the CDR3 is TGTGCCACCAGTGAGGGACAGGGCGAGACCCAGTACTTC. It translates to CATSEGQGETQYF.

The chain uses TRBV27 and TRBJ2-1; D gene uncertain. Germline-derived CDR1 and CDR2 are MNHEY and SMNVEV (reference sequence). The CDR3 has 11 amino acids. The V end lost 3 bases, the J end lost 11 bases, and 8 bases lay between the germline ends. CDR3 protein: CASSFDGKQFF. The CDR3 DNA reads TGTGCCAGCAGTTTTGACGGTAAGCAGTTCTTC.

This clone was recorded a few times. The same CDR3 can be traced to other DNA sequences in this sample. This chain links TRBV18 with TRBJ2-7; 7 bases are a match to TRBD1. V dropped 3 bases and J dropped 0; count of bases not matched to a gene: 2. CDR3 length equals 14 residues. Germline V lookup: CDR1 KGHSH, CDR2 LQKENI. CDR3 bases: TGTGCCAGCTCACCGGACAGGTCCTCCTACGAGCAGTACTTC. Translation gives CASSPDRSSYEQYF.

The genes are TRBV24-1 and TRBJ2-3; D might be TRBD2 (7 bases). Germline-derived CDR1 and CDR2 are KGHDR and SFDVKD. Trimming shortened V by 4 bases and J by 4 bases, and 14 bases separated the two germline ends. The length of the CDR3 is 15 residues. CDR3 sequence: CATSDPGGGPDTQYF. The CDR3 DNA follows: TGTGCCACCAGTGACCCTGGCGGGGGCCCAGATACGCAGTATTTT.

The J gene is TRBJ2-3, the V gene TRBV10-3; D unresolved. This CDR3 is 12 amino acids long. Germline V gene lookup returns CDR1 ENHRY and CDR2 SYGVKD. V lost 5 bases and J lost 4, with 7 bases in between. The DNA for the CDR3 is TGTGCCATCAGTTCTTGGGCAGATACGCAGTATTTT. Its translation: CAISSWADTQYF.

The chain joins TRBV11-3 to TRBJ2-1, with 7 bases lining up with TRBD1. Germline V lookup: CDR1 SGHNT, CDR2 YENEEA. The ends lost 1 base at V and 5 bases at J; junction bases unmatched: 5. The CDR3 runs to 15 residues. CDR3 region: CASSLAGTVDNEQFF. The CDR3 DNA reads as TGTGCCAGCAGCTTAGCCGGGACAGTAGACAATGAGCAGTTCTTC.

The chain is built from TRBV3-1 (or the pseudogene TRBV3-2) and TRBJ2-2; D remains unclear. Germline lookup yields CDR1 LGHDT and CDR2 YNNKEL (reference sequence). V lost 3 bases to trimming and J lost 7 bases, with 9 bases between them. This CDR3 comprises 13 residues. CDR3 residues: CASSQSRVGELFF. In DNA form, the CDR3 reads TGTGCCAGCAGCCAGAGTCGGGTCGGGGAGCTGTTTTTT.